Reported below is one TCR beta chain. This sample stems from a study of cytomegalovirus exposure and HLA in healthy donors. Study-wide background: Among the roughly 370 genotyped donors, less than 85% were placed in the Caucasian-associated ancestry cluster.

Per germline, CDR1 LNHDA and CDR2 SQIVND (reference sequence). This CDR3 has 15 residues. The junction had 9 bases not matched to a gene; V was cut back by 5 bases and J by 4 bases. Primers included in the PCR were 60 Vbeta and 13 Jbeta primers. Clones were sequenced by immunoSEQ multiplex PCR, and TCRdb holds only the in-frame ones, with some missing. The sample table includes 30,000 to 50,000 clones. The source of this sequence is a woman aged 25 to 39 in good health and CMV-seropositive. Input material: PBMCs. This rearrangement joins TRBV19 to TRBJ2-3, with TRBD2 matching 7 bases. This CDR3 reads CASSPGGGRSDTQYF. CDR3 DNA: TGTGCCAGTAGTCCGGGCGGGGGTCGCTCAGATACGCAGTATTTT.